This T cell receptor (beta chain) was identified during a study of vaccination and CD4 T cells after COVID-19. Study-level background: SARS-CoV-2 PCR on nasal swabs had been positive for the convalescent patients; several were mild and one was severe. Samples taken post-COVID came a median 101 days after diagnosis, ranging from 35 to 161.

MiXCR, applied by TCRdb to the PCR reads, yields one record per CDR3 protein. Among about 22,000 distinct CDR3 sequences, about three fifths were seen once, and the ten largest hold over 0.9%. This clonotype was seen only a few times. The antigen remains unidentified. Study-wide points: Convalescent patients had 304 of 307 vaccine-specific clones showing spike mono-reactivity.

Trimming removed 4 bases from V and 4 bases from J; junction bases left unmatched: 17. This CDR3 is 17 amino acids long. Germline CDR1 is DFQATT and CDR2 is SNEGSKA (reference sequence). The sequencing used CD4+ T cells from blood, collected before SARS-CoV-2 vaccination. The sequence was collected from a human donor who had recovered from COVID-19. This sequence joins TRBV20-1 and TRBJ2-3; the match to TRBD2 covers 7 bases. The CDR3 is CSANRQKGLVNPDTQYF. The CDR3 region has the DNA TGCAGTGCTAACCGCCAAAAAGGACTAGTCAACCCAGATACGCAGTATTTT.